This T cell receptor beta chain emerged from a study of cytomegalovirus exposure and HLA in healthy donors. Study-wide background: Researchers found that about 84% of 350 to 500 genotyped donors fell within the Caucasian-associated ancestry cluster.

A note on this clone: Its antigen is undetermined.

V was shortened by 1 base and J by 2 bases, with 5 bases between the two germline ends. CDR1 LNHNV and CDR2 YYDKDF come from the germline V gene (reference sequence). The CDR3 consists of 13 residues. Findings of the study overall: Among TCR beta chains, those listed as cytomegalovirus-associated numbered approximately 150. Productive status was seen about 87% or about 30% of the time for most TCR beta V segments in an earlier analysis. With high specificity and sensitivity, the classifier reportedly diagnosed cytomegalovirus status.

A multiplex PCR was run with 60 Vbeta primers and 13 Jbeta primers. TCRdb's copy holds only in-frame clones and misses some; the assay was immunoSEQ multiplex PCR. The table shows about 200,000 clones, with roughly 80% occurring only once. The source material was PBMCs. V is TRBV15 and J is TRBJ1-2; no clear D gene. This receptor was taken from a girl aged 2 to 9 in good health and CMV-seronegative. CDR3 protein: CATSRVMNYGYTF. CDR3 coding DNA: TGTGCCACCAGCAGAGTCATGAACTATGGCTACACCTTC.